This TCR beta chain was recorded in a study of a mutant IDH1 vaccine in newly diagnosed glioma (dated by TCRdb to about 2021). Background on the whole study: Of the approximately 35 treated patients, about 60% were male and approximately 40% were female, and the mean age was 40.4 years. Before enrollment, patients had received standard therapy of radiotherapy alone, temozolomide alone, or radiochemotherapy with temozolomide; most received the combination. Six visits were used for peripheral blood collection: V03 (baseline), V05, V07, V10, V12 and V13. For exploratory analyses, fewer than 30 treated patients had longitudinal TCRB deep sequencing done wherever samples were available. Summary of the overall study and its limitations: The authors noted that analyses of patient blood samples could not be reproduced because of sample limitations. Vaccine-induced immune responses across multiple MHC alleles were detected in 93.3% of patients. Selection of PBMC samples for TCRB deep sequencing was based on availability. Changes in the top peripheral T cell clonotypes picked up by TCRB sequencing did not appear to be linked to pseudoprogression.

Regarding this clone: The antigen it recognizes is unknown. No much larger clone is present one base from it, and per-base qualities are unavailable.

V is shortened by 3 bases, J by 6 bases, and the region joining them spans 13 bases. The CDR1 and CDR2 encoded by the germline V gene are MGHRA and YSYEKL. Reading from cysteine to phenylalanine, the CDR3 counts 14 amino acids. Only the CDR3 DNA is retained, 42 bases long and in frame from the first base. The sample's time point label, in plain terms: baseline, week 1 (first vaccination visit). Reading the label with the study, this specimen's treatment or condition is: pre-vaccination baseline after standard-of-care therapy. Newly diagnosed WHO grade 3 or 4 IDH1-mutant astrocytomas showing loss of nuclear ATRX were present in the donors. The samples were drawn from NOA16, a multicentre, single-arm, open-label phase I trial in Germany that tested a mutant IDH1 peptide vaccine in humans for the first time. For immunogenicity testing, the blood drawn at visit V03 was used as the baseline sample. Genomic DNA for TCRB sequencing was extracted from EDTA blood using the DNeasy Blood and Tissue Kit.

The method behind the library was the immunoSEQ multiplex PCR assay. Rearranged TCR beta chain sequences were amplified using the hsTCRB Kit according to the manufacturer's protocol. TCRB libraries were sequenced on an Illumina MiSeq. Per the original workflow: The proprietary platform of the kit vendor was used for demultiplexing, trimming and gene mapping. This immuneACCESS table, as held by TCRdb, lists in-frame sequences with V and J called but not all clones. Of the missing ones, under half trace to an unresolved V gene in checked studies; the others have no known cause. That table gives V, J and clone size, and the DNA gave D and trimming. The sample table lists about 34,000 clones, over 60% of them with a count of one. The ten top clones hold roughly 9% of the sample.

The V and J segments used are TRBV4-1 and TRBJ2-3, with the D gene too uncertain to name. The source material was peripheral blood mononuclear cells (PBMCs), sampled from a glioma patient treated with radiotherapy, temozolomide or both. The TCR originated in a man over 45 with glioma. Some clones in this sample may be carry-over from other donors' samples. The DNA sequence follows: TGCGCCAGCAGCCAGCAGACAAGATCGGATACGCAGTATTTT. It encodes CASSQQTRSDTQYF.